These 23 T cell receptor beta chains share one sample of origin, sequenced in a study of Ad26.COV2.S vaccination and SARS-CoV-2 variants. Produced via immunoSEQ multiplex PCR; TCRdb's table is partial and in-frame only. The sample yields a few hundred thousand clones, approximately 90% seen once. Treatment indicated: roughly 18 received Ad26.COV2.S at low or high dose, single or two shots; five or six received placebo; per-sample allocation not given. Collection of samples fell on day 63 after the first vaccine or placebo injection. Sequencing used peripheral blood, obtained in a trial of Ad26.COV2.S vaccine versus placebo. These receptors came from a person aged 18-60 years who received the Ad26.COV2.S COVID-19 vaccine or a placebo.

Many counts were recorded for this clone. The rearrangement joins TRBV15 to TRBJ2-3, with D unresolved. This CDR3 is built from 13 residues. Germline lookup yields CDR1 LNHNV and CDR2 YYDKDF (reference sequence). The ends were cut back, 6 bases at V and 1 base at J, with 8 bases in the middle. CDR3 in DNA: TGTGCCACCAGTGGTACGGGCACAGATACGCAGTATTTT. Its translation: CATSGTGTDTQYF. Full variable domain (rest looked up from reference TRBV15 and TRBJ2-3): DAMVIQNPRYQVTQFGKPVTLSCSQTLNHNVMYWYQQKSSQAPKLLFHYYDKDFNNEADTPDNFQSRRPNTSFCFLDIRSPGLGDTAMYLCATSGTGTDTQYFGPGTRLTVL.

This chain connects TRBV9 to TRBJ2-1; D gene unclear. V lost 1 base, J lost 0 bases, and 8 bases lay in between. This CDR3 comprises 15 residues. Germline assignment: CDR1 SGDLS and CDR2 YYNGEE. CDR3 nucleotide sequence: TGTGCCAGCAGCGTAATGGGAAGCTCCTACAATGAGCAGTTCTTC. Its translation: CASSVMGSSYNEQFF.

V usage is TRBV19 and J usage is TRBJ1-3, with no clear D. Deletions cut 1 base from V and 2 bases from J, with 12 bases between. Germline CDR1 reads LNHDA; CDR2 reads SQIVND (reference sequence). The CDR3 is 16 residues long. The CDR3 here is CASSIALGSPGNTIYF. DNA of the CDR3: TGTGCCAGTAGTATAGCGCTCGGGAGTCCTGGAAACACCATATATTTT.

The CDR3 nucleotides are TGTGCCAGCAGTTTGGGGACAGGGGGCACTGAAGCTTTCTTT. Translating it yields CASSLGTGGTEAFF. The chain uses TRBV28 and TRBJ1-1; 11 nucleotides align to TRBD1. CDR1 MDHEN and CDR2 SYDVKM come from the germline V gene. V lost 3 bases to trimming and J lost 4 bases; unmatched junction nucleotides: 1. This CDR3 region has 14 residues.

This chain links TRBV7-6 with TRBJ2-1, with 9 bases lining up with TRBD2. The trim removed 4 bases at V and 9 bases at J, leaving 13 bases unmatched. CDR1 SGHVS and CDR2 FNYEAQ come from the germline V gene. This CDR3 has 16 residues. The chain's CDR3 is CASSSLAGSGSGEQFF. The CDR3, as DNA: TGTGCCAGCAGCTCGCTCGCAGGTAGCGGGAGCGGTGAGCAGTTCTTC.

This chain joins TRBV5-1 and TRBJ1-3; D may be TRBD1 (5 bases). This CDR3 has 15 residues. V lost 4 bases and J lost 0, with 11 bases in between. The germline V gene has CDR1 SGHRS and CDR2 YFSETQ. For the CDR3, the DNA is TGCGCCAGCAGCCCCCAGGGCCTCTCTGGAAACACCATATATTTT. Residues: CASSPQGLSGNTIYF. Full variable domain (remainder filled in from reference TRBV5-1 and TRBJ1-3): KAGVTQTPRYLIKTRGQQVTLSCSPISGHRSVSWYQQTPGQGLQFLFEYFSETQRNKGNFPGRFSGRQFSNSRSEMNVSTLELGDSALYLCASSPQGLSGNTIYFGEGSWLTVV.

The chain uses TRBV7-3 and TRBJ2-2, with D perhaps matching TRBD1 (5 bases). Germline CDR1 reads SGHTA; CDR2 reads FQGTGA. The germline V and J ends were trimmed by 5 bases and 2 bases, with 12 bases remaining between them. The CDR3 is made up of 15 amino acids. The DNA for the CDR3 is TGTGCCAGCAGCCGCTTTGGGGCCAACACCGGGGAGCTGTTTTTT. Amino acid sequence: CASSRFGANTGELFF. The variable domain in full, with the rest retrieved from reference TRBV7-3 and TRBJ2-2, is GAGVSQTPSNKVTEKGKYVELRCDPISGHTALYWYRQSLGQGPEFLIYFQGTGAADDSGLPNDRFFAVRPEGSVSTLKIQRTERGDSAVYLCASSRFGANTGELFFGEGSRLTVL.

The rearrangement joins TRBV18 to TRBJ1-2; D possibly corresponds to TRBD1 (6 bases). This CDR3 has 11 residues. Trimming stripped 9 bases from V and 2 bases from J, with 7 bases between. Looked up from germline, CDR1 is KGHSH and CDR2 is LQKENI. CDR3 loop: CASGQNYGYTF. In DNA form, the CDR3 reads TGTGCCAGTGGACAGAACTATGGCTACACCTTC. Full variable domain (missing parts from reference TRBV18 and TRBJ1-2): NAGVMQNPRHLVRRRGQEARLRCSPMKGHSHVYWYRQLPEEGLKFMVYLQKENIIDESGMPKERFSAEFPKEGPSILRIQQVVRGDSAAYFCASGQNYGYTFGSGTRLTVV.

Points on this clone: The junction differs from germline at one of its ends, possibly a read error. The chain combines TRBV29-1 with TRBJ2-3; D possibly corresponds to TRBD1 (6 bases). The CDR3 is made up of 9 amino acids. Germline V gene lookup returns CDR1 SQVTM and CDR2 ANQGSEA. This CDR3 is CSVEEGGQF. CDR3 nucleotides: TGCAGCGTTGAAGAGGGTGGACAGTTT.

This clone was counted between two and nine times. This chain links TRBV28 with TRBJ1-1, with D uncertain. CDR1 and CDR2 (germline): MDHEN, SYDVKM. Deletions cut 4 bases from V and 1 base from J, with 4 bases between. CDR3 size: 12 residues. In DNA form, the CDR3 reads TGTGCCAGCAGTTGGGCGAACACTGAAGCTTTCTTT. This sequence encodes CASSWANTEAFF. Combining the CDR3 with reference TRBV28 and TRBJ1-1 gives the whole variable domain DVKVTQSSRYLVKRTGEKVFLECVQDMDHENMFWYRQDPGLGLRLIYFSYDVKMKEKGDIPEGYSVSREKKERFSLILESASTNQTSMYLCASSWANTEAFFGQGTRLTVV.

The V call is TRBV30, the J call TRBJ2-5; the D is unclear. CDR1 and CDR2 (germline): GTSNPN, SVGIG (reference sequence). The CDR3 is made up of 15 amino acids. V lost 2 bases to trimming and J lost 0 bases, with 13 bases between them. The CDR3: CAWSPGSAYQETQYF. In DNA, the CDR3 is TGTGCCTGGAGTCCTGGCTCGGCTTACCAAGAGACCCAGTACTTC.

The gene calls are TRBV10-2 and TRBJ1-2; TRBD1 matches at 10 bases. The junction had 15 bases not matched to a gene; V was cut back by 6 bases and J by 5 bases. CDR1 is WSHSY, CDR2 SAAADI, per germline. This CDR3 spans 17 amino acids. As DNA, the CDR3 is TGCGCCAGCAGACCGGGACAGGGGTCCGATACTGGGTATGGCTACACCTTC. Encoded protein: CASRPGQGSDTGYGYTF.

The J gene is TRBJ2-1, the V gene TRBV6-6; D is perhaps TRBD2 (5 bases). The CDR3 is 12 amino acids. V lost 7 bases and J 8 bases, leaving 12 bases between the germline ends. Germline CDR1 reads MNHNY; CDR2 reads SVGAGI (reference sequence). CDR3 loop: CASKDLVDEQFF. In DNA, the CDR3 is TGTGCCAGCAAGGACTTGGTGGATGAGCAGTTCTTC.

This clone was recorded once. The sample has other DNA sequences that encode this CDR3 too. This rearrangement joins TRBV9 to TRBJ2-5; D possibly corresponds to TRBD2 (5 bases). V was pared by 0 bases and J by 5 bases, with 11 bases between. Per the germline V gene, CDR1 is SGDLS and CDR2 is YYNGEE. The CDR3 runs to 14 residues. For the CDR3, the DNA is TGTGCCAGCAGCGTAGGAGGAGGCCGGGAGACCCAGTACTTC. This sequence encodes CASSVGGGRETQYF.

The chain recombines TRBV29-1 with TRBJ2-2; D not certain. V lost 7 bases, J lost 6 bases, and 15 bases lay in between. The CDR3 loop spans 13 amino acids. Germline CDR1 is SQVTM and CDR2 is ANQGSEA. CDR3 bases: TGCAGCGCCACAAGCGCTATTGCCGGGGAGCTGTTTTTT. Translating gives CSATSAIAGELFF.

The chain uses TRBV24-1 and TRBJ2-1, with 8 bases lining up with TRBD2. With 5 bases clipped from V and 15 bases from J, the junction kept 14 bases outside the gene matches. The CDR3 is 14 residues long. Germline values: CDR1 KGHDR, CDR2 SFDVKD. In DNA, the CDR3 is TGTGCCACCAGTGTCCACCTTTCCGGGACTAGGTGGTTCTTC. Protein sequence: CATSVHLSGTRWFF.

This clone has only a few counts. CDR3 sequence: CASSLSPIQGEQFF. The CDR3 region has the DNA TGTGCCAGCAGCTTATCGCCTATTCAGGGCGAGCAGTTCTTC. The rearrangement uses TRBV11-1 and TRBJ2-1; a possible D gene is TRBD1 (5 bases). V gave up 2 bases and J gave up 10 bases, with 15 bases separating them. This CDR3 has 14 residues. CDR1 SGHAT and CDR2 FQDESV come from the germline V gene (reference sequence).

In its sample, this clone was seen once. The chain couples TRBV7-9 to TRBJ2-7; D assignment may be TRBD1 or TRBD2 (7 bases each). The CDR3 is 15 amino acids. Trimming removed 5 bases at V and 2 bases at J, with 16 bases between. CDR1 is SEHNR, CDR2 FQNEAQ, per germline (reference sequence). The CDR3 DNA reads TGTGCCAGCAGCCAGGGGGGGGCCTCCCCCTACGAGCAGTACTTC. Amino acids: CASSQGGASPYEQYF.

The rearrangement uses TRBV13 and TRBJ2-1, with D unclear. Germline V lookup: CDR1 PRHDT, CDR2 FYEKMQ (reference sequence). Between the trimmed V and J ends, which lost 0 bases and 0 bases, there was a span of 9 bases. This CDR3 is 16 amino acids long. CDR3 loop: CASSLGGAGSYNEQFF. CDR3 DNA sequence: TGTGCCAGCAGCTTAGGGGGCGCCGGCTCCTACAATGAGCAGTTCTTC. Full variable domain (remainder filled in from reference TRBV13 and TRBJ2-1): AAGVIQSPRHLIKEKRETATLKCYPIPRHDTVYWYQQGPGQDPQFLISFYEKMQSDKGSIPDRFSAQQFSDYHSELNMSSLELGDSALYFCASSLGGAGSYNEQFFGPGTRLTVL.

The V gene is TRBV4-2, the J gene TRBJ1-5; D uncertain. Germline V CDR1 and CDR2: LGHNA, YNFKEQ. The CDR3 covers 12 residues. V was shortened by 5 bases and J by 9 bases, with 11 bases between the two germline ends. CDR3 DNA sequence: TGTGCCAGCAGCTACCGAGCAGGGCCCCAGCATTTT. Protein: CASSYRAGPQHF.

The rearrangement links TRBV5-4 to TRBJ2-3; 12 nucleotides align to TRBD2. In germline, CDR1 is SGHNT, CDR2 YYREEE (reference sequence). The V gene end was trimmed by 0 bases and the J gene end by 4 bases; junction bases not matched to a gene: 0. The CDR3 has 15 amino acids. CDR3 protein: CASSLGLAGADTQYF. The CDR3 DNA reads TGTGCCAGCAGCTTGGGACTAGCGGGGGCAGATACGCAGTATTTT.

V is TRBV28 and J is TRBJ2-7, with D possibly being TRBD2 (5 bases). Trimming cost V 8 bases and J 1 base, with 9 bases left between them. Germline V gene data show CDR1 as MDHEN and CDR2 as SYDVKM. The CDR3 totals 12 residues. The CDR3 here is CASREGSYEQYF. Written as DNA, the CDR3 is TGTGCCAGCCGAGAGGGTTCCTACGAGCAGTACTTC.

This chain connects TRBV28 to TRBJ2-7; the D gene is possibly TRBD2 (5 bases). Trimming pared 6 bases from V and 3 bases from J, leaving 9 bases between. The germline CDR1 and CDR2 sequences are MDHEN and SYDVKM. The CDR3 is made up of 12 amino acids. The CDR3 loop is CASRGVYYEQYF. CDR3 bases: TGTGCCAGCAGGGGAGTCTACTACGAGCAGTACTTC.